These 22 T cell receptor beta chains were sequenced from one sample in a study of blood T cell repertoires in COVID-19. Sequencing used immunoSEQ multiplex PCR; TCRdb keeps in-frame clones, though not all of them. The sample shows roughly 86,000 clones, roughly 84% of them seen only once. The material sequenced was peripheral blood. The receptors come from a man aged 60-69 years with acute or convalescent COVID-19.

The chain links TRBV24-1 to TRBJ1-2; 9 nucleotides line up with TRBD1. Germline CDR1 KGHDR, CDR2 SFDVKD. The CDR3 is 14 amino acids. V lost 4 bases and J lost 8; bases outside the gene matches: 7. The CDR3 nucleotides read TGTGCCACCAGTGACCCGGGACAGGGAGCCGGCTACACCTTC. Translation: CATSDPGQGAGYTF.

This chain links TRBV10-1 with TRBJ2-2, with D unresolved. The V gene's germline CDR1 is WNHNN and CDR2 SYGVQD (reference sequence). V lost 2 bases and J lost 6, with 7 bases in between. This CDR3 is 13 amino acids long. The CDR3 protein is CASSESLSGELFF. For the CDR3, the DNA is TGCGCCAGCAGTGAGAGCCTATCCGGGGAGCTGTTTTTT.

The rearrangement uses TRBV14 and TRBJ2-7; D is perhaps TRBD1 (6 bases). Germline-derived CDR1 and CDR2 are SGHDN and FVKESK. The CDR3 totals 17 residues. Between the trimmed V and J ends, which lost 1 base and 0 bases, there was a span of 16 bases. The CDR3 region is CASSQARGRGGSYEQYF. CDR3 nucleotides: TGTGCCAGCAGCCAAGCCAGGGGAAGAGGGGGCTCCTACGAGCAGTACTTC. The variable domain in full, completed from reference TRBV14 and TRBJ2-7, reads EAGVTQFPSHSVIEKGQTVTLRCDPISGHDNLYWYRRVMGKEIKFLLHFVKESKQDESGMPNNRFLAERTGGTYSTLKVQPAELEDSGVYFCASSQARGRGGSYEQYFGPGTRLTVT.

This clone was observed once. The CDR3 nucleotides are TGTGCCACCAGTGGGGGGACGGGGGGGCTTAGCGACGAGCAGTACTTC. Amino acid sequence: CATSGGTGGLSDEQYF. The rearrangement joins TRBV24-1 to TRBJ2-7; 8 bases match TRBD2. Germline V gene sequence: CDR1 KGHDR, CDR2 SFDVKD. The CDR3 length is 16 residues. The V gene end was trimmed by 5 bases and the J gene end by 5 bases; junction bases not matched to a gene: 13.

J is TRBJ2-2 and V is TRBV9, with 7 positions matching TRBD1. Germline loops: CDR1 SGDLS, CDR2 YYNGEE. The junction had 8 bases not matched to a gene; V was cut back by 3 bases and J by 6 bases. CDR3 length: 15 residues. The CDR3 is CASSASGGTAGELFF. CDR3 DNA sequence: TGTGCCAGCAGCGCTTCAGGGGGAACGGCCGGGGAGCTGTTTTTT. The whole variable domain, remainder taken from reference TRBV9 and TRBJ2-2, is DSGVTQTPKHLITATGQRVTLRCSPRSGDLSVYWYQQSLDQGLQFLIQYYNGEERAKGNILERFSAQQFPDLHSELNLSSLELGDSALYFCASSASGGTAGELFFGEGSRLTVL.

The V call is TRBV2, the J call TRBJ2-1; possible D gene TRBD2, 7 bases. This CDR3 is 14 amino acids long. V lost 5 bases, J lost 9 bases, and 17 bases lay in between. Germline V CDR1 and CDR2: SNHLY, FYNNEI. CDR3 bases: TGTGCCAGCAGTCATGGGGGGGGCCTGGGTGAGCAGTTCTTC. Protein product: CASSHGGGLGEQFF.

This chain links TRBV30 with TRBJ1-6; perhaps TRBD1 as D (5 bases). CDR1 and CDR2 (germline): GTSNPN, SVGIG (reference sequence). V gave up 4 bases and J gave up 1 base, with 8 bases separating them. There are 14 residues in the CDR3. As DNA, the CDR3 is TGTGCCTGGAAAGGGGTATCCTATAATTCACCCCTCCACTTT. Its protein product is CAWKGVSYNSPLHF.

The J gene is TRBJ2-1, the V gene TRBV15; no clear D. V lost 1 base and J 2 bases, leaving 9 bases between the germline ends. CDR1 is LNHNV, CDR2 YYDKDF, per germline (reference sequence). This CDR3 is 15 amino acids long. DNA for the CDR3: TGTGCCACCAGCAGAGGTCAAACAGCCTACAATGAGCAGTTCTTC. This translates into CATSRGQTAYNEQFF.

This clone was observed a few times. The genes are TRBV12-3 or TRBV12-4 and TRBJ1-5, with D possibly matching TRBD1 (5 bases). The CDR3 has 13 amino acids. The V end was cut by 6 bases, the J end by 6 bases, with 12 bases between. CDR3 sequence (DNA): TGTGCCAGCAGGGAAGGGGAGGTTCAGCCCCAGCATTTT. Its protein is CASREGEVQPQHF.

The chain joins TRBV6-5 to TRBJ1-2; 8 bases map to TRBD1. The CDR3 spans 14 residues. Germline V gives CDR1 MNHEY, CDR2 SVGAGI. V shed 5 bases and J 0 bases; nucleotides not matched to a gene: 2. In nucleotides, the CDR3 is TGTGCCAGCAGTATACAGGGGGCTAACTATGGCTACACCTTC. Its protein product is CASSIQGANYGYTF.

The CDR3 sequence: CAWSVKGVTEAFF. The CDR3 DNA reads TGTGCCTGGAGTGTCAAAGGGGTTACTGAAGCTTTCTTT. The chain carries TRBV30 and TRBJ1-1; tentative D call: TRBD1 (5 bases). CDR1 is GTSNPN, CDR2 SVGIG, per germline (reference sequence). The CDR3 length is 13 residues. Trimming removed 0 bases from V and 5 bases from J, with 10 bases in between.

This sequence joins TRBV7-2 and TRBJ1-2; D ambiguous. The CDR3 contains 14 residues. The V gene's germline CDR1 is SGHTA and CDR2 FQGNSA. The V end was cut by 3 bases, the J end by 4 bases, with 12 bases between. CDR3 protein: CASSFKVSGYGYTF. CDR3 DNA: TGTGCCAGCAGCTTCAAGGTTTCGGGCTATGGCTACACCTTC.

This chain joins TRBV5-4 and TRBJ2-1; TRBD1 agrees at 10 bases. Germline-derived CDR1 and CDR2 are SGHNT and YYREEE (reference sequence). CDR3 length: 15 residues. The ends lost 4 bases at V and 7 bases at J; junction bases unmatched: 8. The CDR3 DNA sequence: TGTGCCAGCAGCATACGGACAGGGGGTATGAATGAGCAGTTCTTC. Its protein product is CASSIRTGGMNEQFF.

The V and J genes are TRBV6-6 and TRBJ1-1; D not resolved. Germline V lookup: CDR1 MNHNY, CDR2 SVGAGI (reference sequence). V lost 0 bases and J lost 0, with 11 bases in between. This CDR3 has 16 residues. CDR3 coding DNA: TGTGCCAGCAGTTACTCGACTAGCCCGATGAACACTGAAGCTTTCTTT. Its protein is CASSYSTSPMNTEAFF.

The gene calls are TRBV2 and TRBJ2-7, with TRBD1 as a possible D gene (6 bases). The CDR3 runs to 14 residues. In germline, CDR1 is SNHLY, CDR2 FYNNEI. V was clipped by 4 bases and J by 0 bases, with 10 bases between them. CDR3 DNA: TGTGCCAGCAGTGTCAGGGGCACCTCCTACGAGCAGTACTTC. This codes for CASSVRGTSYEQYF. Full variable domain (missing parts from reference TRBV2 and TRBJ2-7): EPEVTQTPSHQVTQMGQEVILRCVPISNHLYFYWYRQILGQKVEFLVSFYNNEISEKSEIFDDQFSVERPDGSNFTLKIRSTKLEDSAMYFCASSVRGTSYEQYFGPGTRLTVT.

In DNA, the CDR3 is TGTGCCAGCAGTGCCGACAGGGTTGGGGGAATGAACACTGAAGCTTTCTTT. Its protein is CASSADRVGGMNTEAFF. The rearrangement joins TRBV6-2 or TRBV6-3 to TRBJ1-1, with 7 bases identical to TRBD1. The germline V gene has CDR1 MNHEY and CDR2 SVGEGT. The CDR3 runs 17 residues. J lost 0 bases, V lost 5 bases, and 12 bases had no gene match.

The chain recombines TRBV30 with TRBJ2-1; a weak D match, TRBD2 (6 bases). The CDR3 spans 11 residues. Trimming pared 1 base from V and 9 bases from J, leaving 7 bases between. CDR1 and CDR2 from the germline V gene are GTSNPN and SVGIG (reference sequence). The CDR3 region has the DNA TGTGCCTGGAGTGGGGGAGGTGAGCAGTTCTTC. Translating gives CAWSGGGEQFF.

This chain connects TRBV7-8 to TRBJ1-2; 8 bases align to TRBD1. Germline V lookup: CDR1 SGHVS, CDR2 FQNEAQ. CDR3 size: 16 residues. After removal of 2 bases from V and 7 bases from J, the junction contained 12 bases not matched to a gene. This chain's CDR3 is CASSLSPGGGEAGYTF. CDR3 sequence (DNA): TGTGCCAGCAGCTTATCCCCAGGGGGCGGGGAGGCTGGCTACACCTTC.

V usage is TRBV7-8 and J usage is TRBJ1-2; D uncertain. Germline V lookup: CDR1 SGHVS, CDR2 FQNEAQ. Trimming took off 3 bases at V and 1 base at J, with 18 bases between the two ends. This CDR3 is 17 amino acids long. CDR3 region: CASSFKRAPGFNYGYTF. The CDR3 DNA sequence: TGTGCCAGCAGCTTCAAGAGGGCCCCCGGCTTTAACTATGGCTACACCTTC.

The gene calls are TRBV2 and TRBJ2-7; 9 nucleotides agree with TRBD1. V shed 6 bases and J 3 bases; nucleotides not matched to a gene: 3. Germline values: CDR1 SNHLY, CDR2 FYNNEI. The CDR3 extends over 13 amino acids. CDR3 region: CASRDRGNYEQYF. Here the CDR3 DNA reads TGTGCCAGCAGGGACAGGGGAAACTACGAGCAGTACTTC.

The chain recombines TRBV4-1 with TRBJ2-1; 8 bases align to TRBD2. This CDR3 is built from 16 residues. Unmatched junction bases numbered 12, after V lost 5 bases and J lost 6 bases. Looked up from germline, CDR1 is MGHRA and CDR2 is YSYEKL. CDR3 sequence (DNA): TGCGCCAGCAGCAAGCATCTTATAGGGACTAGCAATGAGCAGTTCTTC. This gives the protein CASSKHLIGTSNEQFF.

The chain has TRBV18 and TRBJ1-1, with a tentative D call TRBD1 (5 bases). The CDR3 loop spans 13 amino acids. Germline CDR1 is KGHSH and CDR2 is LQKENI. Trimming stripped 3 bases from V and 11 bases from J, with 16 bases between. The CDR3 DNA reads as TGTGCCAGCTCACCCACAGGCGCGGGGCGGGCTTTCTTT. Its translation: CASSPTGAGRAFF.